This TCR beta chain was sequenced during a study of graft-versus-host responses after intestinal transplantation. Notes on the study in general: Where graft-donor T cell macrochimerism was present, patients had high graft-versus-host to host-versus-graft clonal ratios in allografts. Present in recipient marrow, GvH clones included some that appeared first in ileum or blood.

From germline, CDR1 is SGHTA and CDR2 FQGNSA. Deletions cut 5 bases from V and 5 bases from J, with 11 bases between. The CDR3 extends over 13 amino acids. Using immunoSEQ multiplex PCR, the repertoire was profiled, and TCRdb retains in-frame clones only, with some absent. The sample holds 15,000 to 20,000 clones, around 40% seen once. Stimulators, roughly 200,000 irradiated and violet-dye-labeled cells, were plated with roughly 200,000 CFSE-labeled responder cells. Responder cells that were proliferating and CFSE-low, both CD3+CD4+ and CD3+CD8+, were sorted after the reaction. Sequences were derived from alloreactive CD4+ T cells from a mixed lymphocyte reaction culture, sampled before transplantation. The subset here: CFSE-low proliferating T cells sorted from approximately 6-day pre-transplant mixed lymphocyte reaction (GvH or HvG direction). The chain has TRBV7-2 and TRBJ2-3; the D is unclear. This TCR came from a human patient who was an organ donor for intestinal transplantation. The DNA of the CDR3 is TGTGCCAGCAGCCCGGAGTGGGGAGATACGCAGTATTTT. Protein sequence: CASSPEWGDTQYF.